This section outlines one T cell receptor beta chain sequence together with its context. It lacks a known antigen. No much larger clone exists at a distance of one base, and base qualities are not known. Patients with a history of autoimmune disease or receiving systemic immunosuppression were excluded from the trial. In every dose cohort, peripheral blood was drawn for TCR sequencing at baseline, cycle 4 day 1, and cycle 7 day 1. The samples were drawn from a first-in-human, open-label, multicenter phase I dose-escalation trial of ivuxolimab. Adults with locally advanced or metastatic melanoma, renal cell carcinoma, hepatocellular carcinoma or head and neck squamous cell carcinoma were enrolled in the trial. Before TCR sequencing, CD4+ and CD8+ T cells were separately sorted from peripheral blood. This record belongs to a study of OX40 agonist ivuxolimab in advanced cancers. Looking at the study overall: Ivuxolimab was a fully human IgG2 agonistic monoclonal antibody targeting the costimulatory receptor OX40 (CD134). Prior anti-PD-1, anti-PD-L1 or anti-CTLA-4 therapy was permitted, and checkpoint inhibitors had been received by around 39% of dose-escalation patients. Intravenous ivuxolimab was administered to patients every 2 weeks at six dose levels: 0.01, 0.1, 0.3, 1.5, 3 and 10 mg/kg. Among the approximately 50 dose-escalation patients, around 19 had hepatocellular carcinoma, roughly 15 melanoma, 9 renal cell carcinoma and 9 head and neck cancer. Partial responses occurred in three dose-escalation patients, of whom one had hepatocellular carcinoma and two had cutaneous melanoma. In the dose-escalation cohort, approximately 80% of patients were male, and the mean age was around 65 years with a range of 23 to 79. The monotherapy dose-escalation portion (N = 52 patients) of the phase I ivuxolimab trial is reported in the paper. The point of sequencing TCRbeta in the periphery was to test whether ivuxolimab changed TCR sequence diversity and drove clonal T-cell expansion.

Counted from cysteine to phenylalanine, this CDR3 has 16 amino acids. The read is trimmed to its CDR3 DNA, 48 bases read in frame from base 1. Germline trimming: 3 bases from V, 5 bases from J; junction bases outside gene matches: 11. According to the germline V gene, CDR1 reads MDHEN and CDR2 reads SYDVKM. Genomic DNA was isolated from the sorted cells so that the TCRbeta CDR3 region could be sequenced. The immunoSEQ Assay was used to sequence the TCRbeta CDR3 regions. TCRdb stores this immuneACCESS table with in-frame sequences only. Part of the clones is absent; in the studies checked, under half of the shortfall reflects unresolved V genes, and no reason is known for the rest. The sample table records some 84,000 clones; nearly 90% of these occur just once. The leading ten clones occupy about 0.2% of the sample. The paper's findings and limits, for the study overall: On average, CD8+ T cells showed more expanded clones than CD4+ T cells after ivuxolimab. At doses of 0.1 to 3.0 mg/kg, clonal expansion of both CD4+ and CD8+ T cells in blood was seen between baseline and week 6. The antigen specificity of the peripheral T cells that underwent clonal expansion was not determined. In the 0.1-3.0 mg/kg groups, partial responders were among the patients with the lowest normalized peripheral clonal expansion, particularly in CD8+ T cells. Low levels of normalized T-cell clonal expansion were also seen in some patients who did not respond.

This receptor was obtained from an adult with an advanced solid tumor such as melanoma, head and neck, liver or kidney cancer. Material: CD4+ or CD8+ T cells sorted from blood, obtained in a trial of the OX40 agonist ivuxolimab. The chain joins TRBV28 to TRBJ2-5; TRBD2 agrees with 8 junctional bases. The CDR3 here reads CASSFWASGFSETQYF. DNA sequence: TGTGCCAGCAGTTTTTGGGCTAGCGGGTTCTCGGAGACCCAGTACTTC.